This passage covers 9 T cell receptor beta chains from one sample sequenced in a study of blood T cell repertoires in COVID-19. Repertoires were generated with immunoSEQ multiplex PCR, while TCRdb's copy carries only in-frame clones and drops some. The sample consists of roughly 280,000 clones, about nine tenths of them appearing once. The sequenced sample was peripheral blood. The source of these receptors is a woman in her 30s with COVID-19, enrolled during active disease.

This chain uses TRBV27 with TRBJ2-5; D remains unclear. There are 17 residues in the CDR3. Between the trimmed V and J ends, which lost 5 bases and 5 bases, there was a span of 24 bases. The germline V gene has CDR1 MNHEY and CDR2 SMNVEV (reference sequence). CDR3 region: CASSLSPPYQAGETQYF. As DNA, the CDR3 is TGTGCCAGCAGTCTCAGCCCCCCTTACCAAGCCGGGGAGACCCAGTACTTC.

The rearrangement uses TRBV5-1 and TRBJ2-2; the match to TRBD2 covers 12 bases. The CDR3 runs to 15 residues. The trim removed 7 bases at V and 4 bases at J, leaving 5 bases unmatched. Germline values: CDR1 SGHRS, CDR2 YFSETQ. CDR3 sequence (DNA): TGCGCCAGCTTACTGACTAGCGGGGGCACCGGGGAGCTGTTTTTT. Translation gives CASLLTSGGTGELFF.

The rearrangement links TRBV21-1 to TRBJ2-7; the DNA was not used to check the table's D call, TRBD1. TRBV21-1 is listed as a pseudogene. The CDR3 consists of 15 residues. CDR3 loop: CASPFPGRAWYEQYF. The CDR3 nucleotides are TGTGCCAGCCCCTTCCCCGGCAGGGCGTGGTACGAGCAGTACTTC.

This clone has just a few counts. The chain links TRBV28 to TRBJ2-3; TRBD2 is a possible D gene (6 bases). The CDR3 loop spans 14 amino acids. Germline V gene sequence: CDR1 MDHEN, CDR2 SYDVKM. Trimming pared 3 bases from V and 8 bases from J, leaving 15 bases between. The CDR3 bases are TGTGCCAGCAGTTTTTCGGAACGCGGGGTTACGCAGTATTTT. Protein: CASSFSERGVTQYF.

CDR3 loop: CASSVSSRQGADTQYF. DNA for the CDR3: TGCGCCAGCAGCGTTTCCTCTCGACAGGGGGCGGATACGCAGTATTTT. The chain couples TRBV5-1 to TRBJ2-3; TRBD1 matches 10 bases. Losses at the gene ends were 4 bases for V and 6 bases for J; bases not matched to a gene: 11. CDR1 and CDR2 from the germline V gene are SGHRS and YFSETQ. This CDR3 is 16 amino acids long.

The chain's CDR3 is CASSLEGGRTGELFF. CDR3 nucleotides: TGTGCCAGCAGCTTAGAAGGAGGGCGCACCGGGGAGCTGTTTTTT. The rearrangement uses TRBV7-2 and TRBJ2-2; tentative D call: TRBD2 (6 bases). The CDR3 is 15 residues long. Trimming pared 1 base from V and 4 bases from J, leaving 10 bases between. Germline loops: CDR1 SGHTA, CDR2 FQGNSA.

This clone was picked up a small number of times. V gene TRBV6-4 combines with J gene TRBJ1-5; D call uncertain. The CDR3 sequence is 13 residues long. Germline V gene lookup returns CDR1 MRHNA and CDR2 SNTAGT. The ends were cut back, 4 bases at V and 4 bases at J, with 8 bases in the middle. The CDR3 region has the DNA TGTGCCAGCAGTGTAACTGCAAATCAGCCCCAGCATTTT. Its translation is CASSVTANQPQHF.

As DNA, the CDR3 is TGTGCCAGCAGAAACAGGGGATTGTCCTATGGCTACACCTTC. The encoded protein is CASRNRGLSYGYTF. V and J are TRBV6-6 and TRBJ1-2; TRBD1 matches at 7 bases. V shed 6 bases and J 4 bases; nucleotides not matched to a gene: 8. Per the germline V gene, CDR1 is MNHNY and CDR2 is SVGAGI (reference sequence). The CDR3 is 14 residues long.

This clone was observed a few times. For the CDR3, the DNA is TGTGCCATGAGCCTTGGACAGGGGGAAGGAGAGACCCAGTACTTC. Translated: CAMSLGQGEGETQYF. The J gene is TRBJ2-5, the V gene TRBV10-3, with 10 bases identical to TRBD1. The CDR3 consists of 15 residues. Per the germline V gene, CDR1 is ENHRY and CDR2 is SYGVKD. J was trimmed by 4 bases and V by 9 bases; bases with no gene match: 11.